The clone carrying this TCR beta chain was detected many times. The antigen remains undetermined. This entry comes from a study of T cells in Graves' hyperthyroidism and ophthalmopathy. Study details: Peripheral blood was secured at the point of initial diagnosis, before any treatment.

Germline V gene lookup returns CDR1 LGHDT and CDR2 YNNKEL (reference sequence). CDR3 length: 20 residues. V trimming: 7 bases; J trimming: 0 bases; junction bases outside the gene matches: 16. Findings of the study overall: Ophthalmopathy got predicted by the model a median around six months before its onset.

RNA transcripts were the template for amplifying TCR beta CDR3 regions. A first-round RT-PCR of the TCR CDR3 used the HTBI primer set. TCRdb redid the calling of the multiplex PCR reads with MiXCR, one entry per CDR3 protein. The data show about 290,000 distinct CDR3 sequences, approximately 15% seen once. The sequence came from a woman in her sixties with Graves' ophthalmopathy. The specimen was blood. The genes are TRBV3-1 and TRBJ2-1; the match to TRBD2 covers 12 bases. The CDR3 protein is CASTPLAETSGGSSYNEQFF. Here the CDR3 DNA reads TGTGCCAGCACCCCGTTAGCTGAGACTAGCGGGGGCAGCTCCTACAATGAGCAGTTCTTC.